The 25 T cell receptor beta chains below all came from one sample that was sequenced in a study of cytomegalovirus exposure and HLA in healthy donors. The PCR contained 60 Vbeta and 13 Jbeta primers. The method was immunoSEQ multiplex PCR; TCRdb's version includes in-frame clones alone and lacks a portion of them. The table has approximately 200,000 clones, 70% to 90% seen once. Sequencing was performed on PBMCs. These receptors were taken from a woman in her forties or fifties in good health and CMV-seronegative.

The chain employs TRBV13 and TRBJ2-1; 10 bases line up with TRBD2. Trimming cost V 5 bases and J 12 bases; bases outside gene matches: 13. The CDR3 runs to 15 residues. The germline CDR1 and CDR2 sequences are PRHDT and FYEKMQ (reference sequence). As DNA, the CDR3 is TGTGCCAGCAGCCAAGGACTAGCGGTCCTTTTGGGGCAGTTCTTC. Encoded protein: CASSQGLAVLLGQFF.

The rearrangement joins TRBV15 to TRBJ2-1; 8 bases fit TRBD1. This CDR3 spans 15 amino acids. V lost 2 bases, J lost 4 bases, and 4 bases stayed unmatched. CDR1 is LNHNV and CDR2 is YYDKDF in the germline V gene (reference sequence). CDR3 DNA sequence: TGTGCCACCAGCAGAAGGACAGGGCGGTACAATGAGCAGTTCTTC. Its translation is CATSRRTGRYNEQFF.

V and J are TRBV19 and TRBJ2-3; TRBD2 matches at 7 bases. The junction had 15 bases not matched to a gene; V was cut back by 5 bases and J by 4 bases. CDR3 length equals 17 residues. Germline V gene data show CDR1 as LNHDA and CDR2 as SQIVND (reference sequence). The CDR3 sequence is CASSPGRLAARADTQYF. CDR3 nucleotide sequence: TGTGCCAGTAGTCCAGGGAGGCTAGCGGCCCGGGCAGATACGCAGTATTTT.

This CDR3 reads CASSAGTGGRWSTEAFF. The CDR3 nucleotides are TGTGCCAGCAGTGCGGGGACAGGAGGCCGGTGGAGCACTGAAGCTTTCTTT. The chain uses TRBV6-1 and TRBJ1-1; TRBD1 agrees at 8 bases. With V trimmed by 4 bases and J by 4 bases, 14 bases remained unmatched. In germline, CDR1 is MNHNS, CDR2 SASEGT. The CDR3 is made up of 17 amino acids.

V gene TRBV5-1 combines with J gene TRBJ2-3; the D gene is possibly TRBD1 (6 bases). V was trimmed by 3 bases and J by 2 bases, leaving 10 bases between them. The CDR3 extends over 14 amino acids. Germline CDR1 and CDR2: SGHRS and YFSETQ. The DNA for the CDR3 is TGCGCCAGCAGCTCGACAGGTTTCACAGATACGCAGTATTTT. Its protein product is CASSSTGFTDTQYF. The variable domain in full, completed from reference TRBV5-1 and TRBJ2-3, reads KAGVTQTPRYLIKTRGQQVTLSCSPISGHRSVSWYQQTPGQGLQFLFEYFSETQRNKGNFPGRFSGRQFSNSRSEMNVSTLELGDSALYLCASSSTGFTDTQYFGPGTRLTVL.

The rearrangement uses TRBV27 and TRBJ1-1; unclear D gene. This CDR3 contains 16 residues. Between the trimmed V and J ends, which lost 2 bases and 4 bases, there was a span of 17 bases. Germline V gene lookup returns CDR1 MNHEY and CDR2 SMNVEV (reference sequence). CDR3 DNA: TGTGCCAGCAGTTTAGGAGGCCCTCTTGTAGGCACTGAAGCTTTCTTT. Protein sequence: CASSLGGPLVGTEAFF.

J is TRBJ2-3 and V is TRBV28; 13 bases are shared with TRBD2. The CDR3 contains 17 residues. With V trimmed by 8 bases and J by 2 bases, 10 bases remained unmatched. Germline CDR1 reads MDHEN; CDR2 reads SYDVKM. For the CDR3, the DNA is TGTGCCAGCCGGACTAGCGGGAGAGGATTTACCACAGATACGCAGTATTTT. This translates into CASRTSGRGFTTDTQYF.

V gene TRBV25-1 combines with J gene TRBJ1-1; D not resolved. This CDR3 contains 12 residues. Germline V lookup: CDR1 MGHDK, CDR2 SYGVNS. Deletions cut 8 bases from V and 4 bases from J, with 11 bases between. CDR3 bases: TGTGCCAGCTCCTTCCGGAGCACTGAAGCTTTCTTT. Its translation: CASSFRSTEAFF.

The V gene is TRBV28, the J gene TRBJ2-1, with D tentatively TRBD2 (5 bases). V dropped 3 bases and J dropped 11 bases, with 14 bases sitting between them. The CDR3 spans 13 residues. Germline lookup yields CDR1 MDHEN and CDR2 SYDVKM. CDR3 protein: CASSFYGNRQQFF. CDR3 nucleotides: TGTGCCAGCAGTTTCTACGGGAACCGCCAGCAGTTCTTC.

The V and J genes are TRBV19 and TRBJ1-2; 7 bases line up with TRBD1. The CDR3 sequence is 14 residues long. The germline gives CDR1 LNHDA, CDR2 SQIVND (reference sequence). The V segment lost 7 bases and the J segment 4 bases; nucleotides outside the gene matches: 9. CDR3 in amino acids: CASTPRGVFYGYTF. DNA of the CDR3: TGTGCCAGTACCCCCAGGGGGGTATTCTATGGCTACACCTTC.

The gene calls are TRBV27 and TRBJ2-2; possible D gene TRBD2, 5 bases. Germline values: CDR1 MNHEY, CDR2 SMNVEV (reference sequence). The V end lost 5 bases, the J end lost 0 bases, and 22 bases lay between the germline ends. The length of the CDR3 is 19 residues. Here the CDR3 DNA reads TGTGCCAGCAGTCTCCATTCGCCCAGGACTCTCGCGAACACCGGGGAGCTGTTTTTT. Protein sequence: CASSLHSPRTLANTGELFF.

This clone was counted between two and nine times. The genes are TRBV29-1 and TRBJ1-2; 7 bases line up with TRBD1. The germline V gene has CDR1 SQVTM and CDR2 ANQGSEA. V shed 3 bases and J 3 bases; nucleotides not matched to a gene: 10. There are 15 residues in the CDR3. For the CDR3, the DNA is TGCAGCGTTGATGGCGGTGAGGGGGCTTACTATGGCTACACCTTC. Its protein is CSVDGGEGAYYGYTF. Using reference TRBV29-1 and TRBJ1-2 for the parts outside the CDR3, the full variable domain is SAVISQKPSRDICQRGTSLTIQCQVDSQVTMMFWYRQQPGQSLTLIATANQGSEATYESGFVIDKFPISRPNLTFSTLTVSNMSPEDSSIYLCSVDGGEGAYYGYTFGSGTRLTVV.

The table lists this clone with a count of one. The rearrangement uses TRBV18 and TRBJ2-1; 8 nucleotides align to TRBD1. V shed 3 bases, J shed 4 bases, and the junction held 8 bases outside the gene matches. Germline loops: CDR1 KGHSH, CDR2 LQKENI. The CDR3 length is 16 residues. The CDR3 bases are TGTGCCAGCTCACCCCGTGCGGACAGGGTGTACAATGAGCAGTTCTTC. Translating it yields CASSPRADRVYNEQFF.

V usage is TRBV7-3 and J usage is TRBJ2-1; maybe TRBD1 (5 bases). V lost 2 bases, J lost 0 bases, and 11 bases lay in between. Germline V CDR1 and CDR2: SGHTA, FQGTGA. The CDR3 contains 16 residues. As DNA, the CDR3 is TGTGCCAGCAGCTTAGGGGCCACCAACTCCTACAATGAGCAGTTCTTC. Its translation is CASSLGATNSYNEQFF.

This chain uses TRBV27 with TRBJ2-7; D might be TRBD1 (6 bases). The V gene lost 5 bases and the J gene lost 2 bases, with 19 bases spanning the gap. Germline values: CDR1 MNHEY, CDR2 SMNVEV (reference sequence). CDR3 length equals 16 residues. CDR3 protein: CASSITFPGQTYEQYF. In nucleotides, the CDR3 is TGTGCCAGCAGTATCACCTTCCCGGGACAAACCTACGAGCAGTACTTC.

This clone was counted between two and nine times. The rearrangement joins TRBV27 to TRBJ1-1, with 8 nucleotides matching TRBD1. The V gene's germline CDR1 is MNHEY and CDR2 SMNVEV (reference sequence). Losses at the gene ends were 3 bases for V and 7 bases for J; bases not matched to a gene: 4. The CDR3 extends over 13 amino acids. CDR3 nucleotides: TGTGCCAGCAGTTTGACAGGGGTGAATGAAGCTTTCTTT. This translates into CASSLTGVNEAFF.

The V gene is TRBV28, the J gene TRBJ2-1; TRBD2 agrees at 8 bases. CDR3 length: 15 amino acids. CDR1 is MDHEN and CDR2 is SYDVKM in the germline V gene. V shed 6 bases and J 4 bases; nucleotides not matched to a gene: 8. DNA for the CDR3: TGTGCCAGCAGCAGAAGCGGGGGTTCATACAATGAGCAGTTCTTC. Its translation is CASSRSGGSYNEQFF.

This clone was picked up a small number of times. The genes are TRBV27 and TRBJ1-2; 8 nucleotides line up with TRBD1. V dropped 6 bases and J dropped 1; count of bases not matched to a gene: 7. This CDR3 is 15 amino acids long. In germline, CDR1 is MNHEY, CDR2 SMNVEV (reference sequence). CDR3 sequence: CASSRVDRGNYGYTF. The CDR3 nucleotides read TGTGCCAGCAGCCGAGTAGACAGGGGTAACTATGGCTACACCTTC.

The rearrangement links TRBV5-1 to TRBJ2-1; D gene uncertain. Germline loops: CDR1 SGHRS, CDR2 YFSETQ. CDR3 length equals 14 residues. The V end lost 4 bases, the J end lost 7 bases, and 15 bases lay between the germline ends. The DNA for the CDR3 is TGCGCCAGCAGCGTGGGTGACACCTGGAATGAGCAGTTCTTC. The encoded protein is CASSVGDTWNEQFF.

The chain couples TRBV19 to TRBJ2-2; D gene uncertain. Germline loops: CDR1 LNHDA, CDR2 SQIVND (reference sequence). Trimming removed 3 bases from V and 5 bases from J, with 4 bases in between. The CDR3 is 12 residues long. CDR3 coding DNA: TGTGCCAGTAGTATCGGGACCGGGGAGCTGTTTTTT. It yields the protein CASSIGTGELFF.

The chain employs TRBV2 and TRBJ2-4; perhaps TRBD2 as D (5 bases). This CDR3 comprises 15 residues. Germline V CDR1 and CDR2: SNHLY, FYNNEI. V was pared by 2 bases and J by 9 bases, with 17 bases between. The CDR3 loop is CASSEYSGSYGIQYF. CDR3 DNA: TGTGCCAGCAGTGAATATAGTGGGAGCTACGGCATTCAGTACTTC.

The gene calls are TRBV7-2 and TRBJ2-7; 7 nucleotides match TRBD1. The CDR3 contains 16 residues. The J segment lost 1 base and the V segment lost 5 bases, leaving 11 bases of the junction unmatched. Germline CDR1 is SGHTA and CDR2 is FQGNSA. CDR3: CASSNSGTVRSYEQYF. The CDR3 DNA reads as TGTGCCAGCAGCAATTCCGGGACAGTCCGATCCTACGAGCAGTACTTC.

This rearrangement joins TRBV6-6 to TRBJ1-2, with 9 nucleotides matching TRBD1. The germline V gene has CDR1 MNHNY and CDR2 SVGAGI (reference sequence). Trimming cost V 6 bases and J 6 bases; bases outside gene matches: 11. This CDR3 is built from 15 residues. As DNA, the CDR3 is TGTGCCAGCAGCAAGGACAGGGGCCCGTCGGATGGCTACACCTTC. This encodes CASSKDRGPSDGYTF.

This sequence joins TRBV7-2 and TRBJ2-5, with 7 bases fitting TRBD2. CDR1 SGHTA and CDR2 FQGNSA come from the germline V gene. The CDR3 is made up of 14 amino acids. V lost 8 bases, J lost 4 bases, and 10 bases stayed unmatched. CDR3 residues: CASSSGVVRETQYF. The CDR3 DNA sequence: TGTGCCAGCTCAAGCGGGGTAGTCCGAGAGACCCAGTACTTC. The full variable domain, with the rest looked up from reference TRBV7-2 and TRBJ2-5, is GAGVSQSPSNKVTEKGKDVELRCDPISGHTALYWYRQSLGQGLEFLIYFQGNSAPDKSGLPSDRFSAERTGGSVSTLTIQRTQQEDSAVYLCASSSGVVRETQYFGPGTRLLVL.

V gene TRBV11-2 combines with J gene TRBJ2-3; 8 bases fit TRBD2. CDR1 SGHAT and CDR2 FQNNGV come from the germline V gene. Unmatched junction bases numbered 13, after V lost 5 bases and J lost 3 bases. The CDR3 contains 17 residues. DNA of the CDR3: TGTGCCAGCAGCAAACCGTCCAGCGGGAGCTCAACAGATACGCAGTATTTT. This encodes CASSKPSSGSSTDTQYF. The full variable domain, rest sourced from reference TRBV11-2 and TRBJ2-3, is EAGVAQSPRYKIIEKRQSVAFWCNPISGHATLYWYQQILGQGPKLLIQFQNNGVVDDSQLPKDRFSAERLKGVDSTLKIQPAKLEDSAVYLCASSKPSSGSSTDTQYFGPGTRLTVL.